This TCR beta chain was recovered during a study of Tregs in tolerant kidney transplant recipients. The V end lost 4 bases, the J end lost 3 bases, and 13 bases lay between the germline ends. CDR1 and CDR2 (germline): MNHEY, SVGAGI. There are 14 residues in the CDR3. TCRdb keeps only in-frame clones here, not all; method: immunoSEQ multiplex PCR. The sample lists under 300,000 clones, 65% to 85% occurring once. Unstimulated regulatory T cells (CD4+CD25+CD127-), CD4+CD25- non-regulatory cells, CD4 and CD8 cells were FACS-sorted from thawed PBMCs. The rearrangement uses TRBV6-5 and TRBJ2-7, with a possible D match to TRBD2 (6 bases). The TCR originated in a human donor in good health. The material sequenced was CD4+ T cells from blood. The CDR3 DNA follows: TGTGCCAGCAGTTCCTTAGCGGACTACTACGAGCAGTACTTC. Translation: CASSSLADYYEQYF.